The table lists the clone carrying this T cell receptor beta chain with a count of one. The data belong to a study of control samples from healthy donors and cancer patients. Sequenced by immunoSEQ multiplex PCR; TCRdb stores in-frame clones only, minus some. The table lists 150,000 or so clones, approximately 93% of them singletons. The germline CDR1 and CDR2 sequences are SEHNR and FQNEAQ (reference sequence). This CDR3 has 17 residues. V lost 0 bases and J lost 3; bases outside the gene matches: 5. The chain employs TRBV7-9 and TRBJ1-5; 10 nucleotides agree with TRBD1. The receptor was derived from a man between 18 and 29 years old in good health. Input material: blood. The CDR3 DNA follows: TGTGCCAGCAGCTTAGCGGGGGGGACAGGGGACAATCAGCCCCAGCATTTT. Encoded protein: CASSLAGGTGDNQPQHF.